Given below is one T cell receptor beta chain in context. Its specificity is unknown. This entry is derived from a study of shared clonotypes between healthy human individuals. After removal of 5 bases from V and 2 bases from J, the junction contained 7 bases not matched to a gene. The CDR3 extends over 16 amino acids. Looked up from germline, CDR1 is MDHEN and CDR2 is SYDVKM. Study findings and constraints: Roughly 4.7% was the fraction of naive CD4 clonotypes found shared across a few donors. Generation probability values for non-shared clonotypes were lower than those for clonotypes shared by all four donors.

Authors' processing steps: ImmunoSEQ output lacked quality scores and full-length reads, limiting matched filtering. The repertoire was sequenced with immunoSEQ multiplex PCR; TCRdb's copy has only in-frame clones and lacks some. D and trimming were read from the DNA, whereas the V and J calls and clone size are those reported in that table. Among roughly 1,000,000 clones listed, around 82% were seen once. The source material was memory CD4+ T cells from PBMCs. As to subset: CD45RA-negative fraction. J is TRBJ1-5 and V is TRBV28; 9 bases fit TRBD1. The TCR was taken from a man between 18 and 29 years old in good health. Some clones in this sample may be carry-over from other donors' samples. The CDR3 nucleotides read TGTGCCAGCAGTCCCGGACAGGGGAGCGGCAATCAGCCCCAGCATTTT. Encoded protein: CASSPGQGSGNQPQHF.